Following are 29 T cell receptor beta chains from one sample sequenced in a study of blood T cells in healthy people across ages. The authors ran a second PCR of about 7 to 11 cycles using a sample-barcoded 5' primer and a J-beta primer mix. One entry per CDR3 protein, called by TCRdb with MiXCR from the 5' RACE reads. The repertoire consists of roughly 800,000 distinct CDR3 sequences, with 35% to 40% occurring once and the leading ten covering 10% to 15%. The sample taken for sequencing was blood. These receptors were taken from a man aged 18 to 30 in good health.

This CDR3 is CSASGTFYGYTF. As DNA, the CDR3 is TGCAGTGCTAGCGGGACGTTCTATGGCTACACCTTC. The genes are TRBV20-1 and TRBJ1-2, with D perhaps matching TRBD1 (5 bases). CDR3 length equals 12 residues. V lost 3 bases and J 4 bases, leaving 9 bases between the germline ends. Germline values: CDR1 DFQATT, CDR2 SNEGSKA (reference sequence).

This clonotype was recorded a few times. This chain links TRBV2 with TRBJ2-1; D is ambiguous. Germline CDR1 and CDR2: SNHLY and FYNNEI. The CDR3 extends over 12 amino acids. V shed 4 bases and J shed 8 bases, with 9 bases lying between them. CDR3: CASSVSWDEQFF. CDR3 nucleotides: TGTGCCAGCAGTGTATCGTGGGATGAGCAGTTCTTC.

This clonotype was seen just once. The chain carries TRBV5-1 and TRBJ2-4; tentatively, D is TRBD1 (5 bases). The end of the DNA is better explained by TRBJ2-5, so the J call may be wrong. This CDR3 spans 13 amino acids. Germline V gene lookup returns CDR1 SGHRS and CDR2 YFSETQ. CDR3 in amino acids: CASSLDSRGTQYF. CDR3 coding DNA: TGCGCCAGCAGCTTGGACAGTAGGGGGACCCAGTACTTC.

This clonotype has just a few counts. The gene calls are TRBV7-9 and TRBJ2-7; tentative D call: TRBD2 (6 bases). This CDR3 spans 14 amino acids. Trimming removed 5 bases at V and 3 bases at J, with 14 bases between. CDR1 is SEHNR, CDR2 FQNEAQ, per germline (reference sequence). CDR3 nucleotide sequence: TGTGCCAGCAGCACCCGGGACTTAAGCTACGAGCAGTACTTC. It translates to CASSTRDLSYEQYF.

The CDR3 DNA reads as TGTGCCAGCAGCTCCCGGGACAGTTTATCTGGGGCCAACGTCCTGACTTTC. Residues: CASSSRDSLSGANVLTF. The chain is built from TRBV7-2 and TRBJ2-6, with 7 bases matching TRBD1. The V segment lost 4 bases and the J segment 1 base; nucleotides outside the gene matches: 7. Germline lookup yields CDR1 SGHTA and CDR2 FQGNSA. The CDR3 is made up of 17 amino acids.

This clonotype has a handful of counts. The chain uses TRBV4-2 and TRBJ2-1; TRBD1 agrees at 7 bases. Trimming cost V 1 base and J 5 bases; bases outside gene matches: 2. This CDR3 region has 14 residues. Germline CDR1 reads LGHNA; CDR2 reads YNFKEQ. The CDR3 reads CASSQGTGDNEQFF. The CDR3 bases are TGTGCCAGCAGCCAAGGGACAGGAGACAATGAGCAGTTCTTC.

This clonotype was detected only a few times. This rearrangement joins TRBV10-3 to TRBJ2-3; D is undetermined. Trimming left V 0 bases short and J 2 bases short, with 6 bases between. The CDR3 loop spans 14 amino acids. The germline CDR1 and CDR2 sequences are ENHRY and SYGVKD. CDR3 nucleotides: TGTGCCATCAGTGAGTCGAGGACCACAGATACGCAGTATTTT. Protein: CAISESRTTDTQYF.

The CDR3 DNA reads as TGCGCCAGCAGCCCTTTCGAATCGACAGGGTCTAATGAAAAACTGTTTTTT. Encoded protein: CASSPFESTGSNEKLFF. The chain is built from TRBV5-1 and TRBJ1-4; 7 bases match TRBD1. The germline V gene encodes CDR1 SGHRS and CDR2 YFSETQ. The CDR3 contains 17 residues. V shed 4 bases and J 3 bases; nucleotides not matched to a gene: 12.

J is TRBJ1-1 and V is TRBV14; TRBD1 agrees at 7 bases. The germline V gene has CDR1 SGHDN and CDR2 FVKESK. The junction had 7 bases not matched to a gene; V was cut back by 4 bases and J by 5 bases. CDR3 length equals 14 residues. The CDR3 coding sequence is TGTGCCAGCAGCCTTCTCAGGGGGAAAACTGAAGCTTTCTTT. It specifies CASSLLRGKTEAFF.

Many counts were recorded for this clonotype. V gene TRBV24-1 combines with J gene TRBJ2-5, with a tentative D call TRBD1 (5 bases). With 8 bases removed from V and 0 bases from J, the gap between germline ends came to 9 bases. Germline V gives CDR1 KGHDR, CDR2 SFDVKD. The CDR3 length is 13 residues. The CDR3 region is CATKGFDQETQYF. CDR3 nucleotides: TGTGCCACCAAGGGGTTTGACCAAGAGACCCAGTACTTC.

The rearrangement uses TRBV4-2 and TRBJ2-7, with D possibly being TRBD2 (6 bases). The V gene's germline CDR1 is LGHNA and CDR2 YNFKEQ. Trimming removed 0 bases at V and 10 bases at J, with 22 bases between. This CDR3 region has 16 residues. The CDR3 bases are TGTGCCAGCAGCCAAGAGAGGGACTTAACCATTTCAGCCCAGTACTTC. Residues: CASSQERDLTISAQYF.

The rearrangement uses TRBV6-5 and TRBJ2-5; TRBD1 is a possible D gene (6 bases). The assigned J gene may be wrong: the sequence end matches TRBJ2-7 better. The length of the CDR3 is 13 residues. Germline V gene lookup returns CDR1 MNHEY and CDR2 SVGAGI. For the CDR3, the DNA is TGTGCCAGCAGTCCCCCCGGGACAATCGAGCAGTACTTC. Encoded protein: CASSPPGTIEQYF.

This clonotype appeared a few times. V is TRBV7-9 and J is TRBJ2-5; D possibly corresponds to TRBD1 (6 bases). Germline CDR1 is SEHNR and CDR2 is FQNEAQ (reference sequence). CDR3 length: 15 residues. Deletions cut 1 base from V and 4 bases from J, with 13 bases between. The CDR3 nucleotides are TGTGCCAGCAGCTTAGTACTTCGGGACACAGAGACCCAGTACTTC. Residues: CASSLVLRDTETQYF.

This clonotype was recorded at least ten times. V gene TRBV12-3 or TRBV12-4 combines with J gene TRBJ2-7; D may be TRBD1 (5 bases). This CDR3 is built from 15 residues. V gave up 3 bases and J gave up 3 bases, with 15 bases separating them. The CDR3 nucleotides read TGTGCCAGCAGTTTGGGTCCAGGGATGGACTACGAGCAGTACTTC. Translated, it gives CASSLGPGMDYEQYF.

As DNA, the CDR3 is TGCAGTGCTAGAGATCAAGAGGGAACTGAAGCTTTCTTT. Translation: CSARDQEGTEAFF. V is TRBV20-1 and J is TRBJ1-1; D is unclear. The CDR3 has 13 amino acids. With 0 bases removed from V and 5 bases from J, the gap between germline ends came to 10 bases. Germline V CDR1 and CDR2: DFQATT, SNEGSKA (reference sequence).

Comments on this clonotype: At one end the junction does not follow the germline gene, possibly because of a read error. This chain joins TRBV5-1 and TRBJ1-2, with 7 positions matching TRBD1. This CDR3 spans 16 amino acids. Germline V gene lookup returns CDR1 SGHRS and CDR2 YFSETQ. This chain's CDR3 is CASSLDDLRGLGGCTF. In DNA, the CDR3 is TGCGCCAGCAGCTTGGATGATTTGAGGGGGCTGGGTGGCTGCACCTTC.

The chain employs TRBV27 and TRBJ2-7, with TRBD1 identical over 10 bases. This CDR3 is 15 amino acids long. CDR1 and CDR2 from the germline V gene are MNHEY and SMNVEV (reference sequence). Trimming removed 5 bases from V and 6 bases from J; junction bases left unmatched: 10. CDR3 region: CASSPRQGASIEQYF. The CDR3 DNA is TGTGCCAGCAGTCCGCGACAGGGGGCGTCGATCGAGCAGTACTTC.

The CDR3 loop reads CATRSRAGTETYEQYF. CDR3 DNA sequence: TGTGCCACCAGAAGCCGTGCCGGGACTGAAACCTACGAGCAGTACTTC. V and J are TRBV15 and TRBJ2-7; perhaps TRBD2 as D (6 bases). The germline V gene encodes CDR1 LNHNV and CDR2 YYDKDF (reference sequence). V was clipped by 6 bases and J by 2 bases, with 20 bases between them. The CDR3 consists of 16 residues.

This rearrangement joins TRBV29-1 to TRBJ2-3; TRBD2 matches at 10 bases. The trim removed 6 bases at V and 6 bases at J, leaving 9 bases unmatched. The germline gives CDR1 SQVTM, CDR2 ANQGSEA. This CDR3 region has 14 residues. Here the CDR3 reads CSVWTSGSDDTQYF. The CDR3 nucleotides read TGCAGCGTGTGGACTAGCGGCTCCGACGATACGCAGTATTTT.

This clonotype was counted ten times or more. The V and J genes are TRBV12-3 or TRBV12-4 and TRBJ1-1; possible D gene TRBD1, 5 bases. The CDR3 is 13 residues long. The germline V and J ends were trimmed by 3 bases and 4 bases, with 9 bases remaining between them. The CDR3 nucleotides are TGTGCCAGCAGTTTTAACCAGGGCACTGAAGCTTTCTTT. The encoded protein is CASSFNQGTEAFF.

This clonotype was observed many times. The chain combines TRBV4-2 with TRBJ1-2; no clear D. This CDR3 has 13 residues. Germline V gene lookup returns CDR1 LGHNA and CDR2 YNFKEQ. Trimming cost V 0 bases and J 6 bases, with 8 bases left between them. CDR3 nucleotide sequence: TGTGCCAGCAGCCAAGATAGCCATGATGGCTACACCTTC. As protein: CASSQDSHDGYTF.

Only a few counts were recorded for this clonotype. V is TRBV12-3 or TRBV12-4 and J is TRBJ2-4, with D possibly being TRBD1 (6 bases). V lost 1 base to trimming and J lost 9 bases, with 7 bases between them. This CDR3 comprises 12 residues. The DNA for the CDR3 is TGTGCCAGCAGTTTAGGAGGGGGCATTCAGTACTTC. Its translation: CASSLGGGIQYF.

This clonotype was seen only once. The chain is built from TRBV5-1 and TRBJ2-1; D is possibly TRBD1 or TRBD2 (7 bases each). CDR3 length equals 13 residues. In germline, CDR1 is SGHRS, CDR2 YFSETQ. V lost 6 bases and J lost 9, with 16 bases in between. The CDR3 DNA reads TGCGCCAGCACCTGGACCAGGGGGGGTGAGCAGTTCTTC. Its protein product is CASTWTRGGEQFF.

Comments on this clonotype: A much bigger clone sits one base away, suggesting this may be a read error. This chain joins TRBV12-3 or TRBV12-4 and TRBJ1-2; the D is unclear. V shed 4 bases and J shed 9 bases, with 12 bases lying between them. This CDR3 region has 12 residues. This chain's CDR3 is CASSWSRGSYTF. DNA for the CDR3: TGTGCCAGCAGTTGGTCACGCGGGAGCTACACCTTC.

The chain couples TRBV10-3 to TRBJ1-5, with no clear D. This CDR3 is 14 amino acids long. The V and J ends lost 6 bases and 0 bases respectively, with 9 bases between them. Per germline, CDR1 ENHRY and CDR2 SYGVKD. The chain's CDR3 is CAISPEYSNQPQHF. CDR3 in DNA: TGTGCCATCAGCCCCGAGTATAGCAATCAGCCCCAGCATTTT.

Regarding this clonotype: This may be a read error: a much more frequent sequence differs by one nucleotide. This chain uses TRBV11-2 with TRBJ1-2; 7 bases fit TRBD1. In germline, CDR1 is SGHAT, CDR2 FQNNGV. The length of the CDR3 is 16 residues. CDR3 coding DNA: TGTACCAGCAGCTTAGATCTAGGAGGGGGCCGGGATGGCTACACCTTC. It translates to CTSSLDLGGGRDGYTF.

This CDR3 is CASSVTGQDTEAFF. The CDR3, as DNA: TGTGCCAGCAGCGTTACTGGACAGGACACTGAAGCTTTCTTT. The chain combines TRBV9 with TRBJ1-1; 7 bases line up with TRBD1. The CDR3 covers 14 residues. V shed 2 bases and J 3 bases; nucleotides not matched to a gene: 4. Germline CDR1 SGDLS, CDR2 YYNGEE.

This clonotype has only a few counts. The rearrangement links TRBV3-1 to TRBJ1-2; D not resolved. CDR1 LGHDT and CDR2 YNNKEL come from the germline V gene (reference sequence). The V gene lost 1 base and the J gene lost 2 bases, with 14 bases spanning the gap. The CDR3 has 16 residues. The chain's CDR3 is CASSQGFRMQNYGYTF. CDR3 DNA: TGTGCCAGCAGCCAAGGCTTCAGGATGCAGAACTATGGCTACACCTTC.

This clonotype was recorded at least ten times. This sequence joins TRBV6-2 or TRBV6-3 and TRBJ2-1; D unclear. The CDR3 contains 12 residues. Germline V gene lookup returns CDR1 MNHEY and CDR2 SVGEGT. Trimming took off 4 bases at V and 6 bases at J, with 7 bases between the two ends. CDR3 amino acids: CASSSATNEQFF. The CDR3 DNA follows: TGTGCCAGCAGTTCCGCAACCAATGAGCAGTTCTTC.